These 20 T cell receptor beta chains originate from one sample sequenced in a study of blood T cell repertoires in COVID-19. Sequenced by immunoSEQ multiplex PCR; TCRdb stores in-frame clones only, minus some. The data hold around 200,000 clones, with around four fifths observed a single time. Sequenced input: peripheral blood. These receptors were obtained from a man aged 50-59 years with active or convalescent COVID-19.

The CDR3 nucleotides are TGTGCCAGCAGCTCAACAGGGGGCGAGGGCTACACCTTC. It translates to CASSSTGGEGYTF. This chain joins TRBV5-5 and TRBJ1-2, with TRBD1 matching over 9 bases. Germline assignment: CDR1 SGHKS and CDR2 YYEKEE (reference sequence). CDR3 length: 13 residues. The trim removed 3 bases at V and 8 bases at J, leaving 5 bases unmatched. Variable domain in full (rest from reference TRBV5-5 and TRBJ1-2): DAGVTQSPTHLIKTRGQQVTLRCSPISGHKSVSWYQQVLGQGPQFIFQYYEKEERGRGNFPDRFSARQFPNYSSELNVNALLLGDSALYLCASSSTGGEGYTFGSGTRLTVV.

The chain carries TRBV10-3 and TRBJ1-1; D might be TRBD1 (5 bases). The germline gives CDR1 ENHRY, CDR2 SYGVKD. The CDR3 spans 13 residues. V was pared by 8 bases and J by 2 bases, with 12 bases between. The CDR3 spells CAIGWTQNTEAFF. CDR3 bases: TGTGCCATCGGATGGACACAAAACACTGAAGCTTTCTTT.

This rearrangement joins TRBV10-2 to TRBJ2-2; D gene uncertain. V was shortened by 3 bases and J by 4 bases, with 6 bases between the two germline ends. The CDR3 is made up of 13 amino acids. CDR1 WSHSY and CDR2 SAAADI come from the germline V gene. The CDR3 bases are TGCGCCAGCAGTGAAACAGCCACCGGGGAGCTGTTTTTT. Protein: CASSETATGELFF.

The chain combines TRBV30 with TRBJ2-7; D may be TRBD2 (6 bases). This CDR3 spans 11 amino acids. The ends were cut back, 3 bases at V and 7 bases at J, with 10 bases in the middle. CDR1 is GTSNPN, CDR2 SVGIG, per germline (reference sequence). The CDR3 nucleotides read TGTGCCTGGAGGACCGGGGGTGAGCAGTACTTC. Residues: CAWRTGGEQYF.

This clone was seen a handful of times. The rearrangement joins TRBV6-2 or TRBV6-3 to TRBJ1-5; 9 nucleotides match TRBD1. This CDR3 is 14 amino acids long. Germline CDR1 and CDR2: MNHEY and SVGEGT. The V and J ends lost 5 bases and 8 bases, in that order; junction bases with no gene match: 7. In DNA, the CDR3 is TGTGCCAGCAGTAGACAGGGGGTCAGCGAGCCCCAGCATTTT. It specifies CASSRQGVSEPQHF.

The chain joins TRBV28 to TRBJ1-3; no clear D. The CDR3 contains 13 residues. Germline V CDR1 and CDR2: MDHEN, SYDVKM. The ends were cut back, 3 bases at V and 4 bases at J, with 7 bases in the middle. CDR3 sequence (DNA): TGTGCCAGCAGTTTTTATCGGGGAAACACCATATATTTT. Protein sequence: CASSFYRGNTIYF.

The CDR3 coding sequence is TGTGCCAGCAGCAATAGCTCCTACGAGCAGTACTTC. As protein: CASSNSSYEQYF. This chain connects TRBV7-9 to TRBJ2-7; no firm D call. CDR1 and CDR2 from the germline V gene are SEHNR and FQNEAQ (reference sequence). V was clipped by 5 bases and J by 0 bases, with 5 bases between them. This CDR3 contains 12 residues. Full variable domain (outside the CDR3, taken from reference TRBV7-9 and TRBJ2-7): DTGVSQNPRHKITKRGQNVTFRCDPISEHNRLYWYRQTLGQGPEFLTYFQNEAQLEKSRLLSDRFSAERPKGSFSTLEIQRTEQGDSAMYLCASSNSSYEQYFGPGTRLTVT.

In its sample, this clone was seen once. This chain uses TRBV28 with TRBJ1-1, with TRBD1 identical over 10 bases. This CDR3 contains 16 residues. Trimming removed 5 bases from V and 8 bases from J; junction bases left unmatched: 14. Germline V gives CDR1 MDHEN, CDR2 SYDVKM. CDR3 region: CASSPGWTGQGPEAFF. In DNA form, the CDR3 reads TGTGCCAGCAGTCCCGGTTGGACGGGACAGGGGCCGGAAGCTTTCTTT.

The CDR3 loop is CASSSYRGAGNTIYF. The CDR3 nucleotides read TGTGCCAGCAGCTCATACAGGGGAGCGGGAAACACCATATATTTT. This chain links TRBV5-5 with TRBJ1-3; TRBD1 aligns across 7 bases. The CDR3 covers 15 residues. V gave up 3 bases and J gave up 4 bases; unmatched junction bases: 7. Germline loops: CDR1 SGHKS, CDR2 YYEKEE (reference sequence).

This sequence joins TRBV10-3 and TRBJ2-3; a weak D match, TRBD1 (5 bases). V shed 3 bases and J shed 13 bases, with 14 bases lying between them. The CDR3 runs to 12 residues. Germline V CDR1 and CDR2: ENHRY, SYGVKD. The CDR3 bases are TGTGCCATCAGTGATGGGGCTAGTAATAAGTATTTT. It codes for CAISDGASNKYF.

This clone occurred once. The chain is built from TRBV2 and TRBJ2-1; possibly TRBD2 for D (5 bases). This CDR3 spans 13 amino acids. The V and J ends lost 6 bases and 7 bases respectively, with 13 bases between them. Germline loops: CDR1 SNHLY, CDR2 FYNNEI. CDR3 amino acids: CASSLELVNEQFF. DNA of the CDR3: TGTGCCAGCAGCCTCGAACTAGTAAATGAGCAGTTCTTC.

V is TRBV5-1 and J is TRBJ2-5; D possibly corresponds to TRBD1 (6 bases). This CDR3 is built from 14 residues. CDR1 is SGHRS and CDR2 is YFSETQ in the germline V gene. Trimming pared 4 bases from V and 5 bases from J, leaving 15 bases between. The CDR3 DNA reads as TGCGCCAGCAGCCCGCGACAGGTTCACGAGACCCAGTACTTC. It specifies CASSPRQVHETQYF.

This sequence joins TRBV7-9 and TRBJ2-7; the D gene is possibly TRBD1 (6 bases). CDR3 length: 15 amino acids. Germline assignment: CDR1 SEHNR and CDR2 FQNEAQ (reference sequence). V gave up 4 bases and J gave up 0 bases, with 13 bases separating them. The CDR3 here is CASSSPGHSSYEQYF. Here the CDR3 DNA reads TGTGCCAGCAGCTCTCCGGGACATTCCTCCTACGAGCAGTACTTC.

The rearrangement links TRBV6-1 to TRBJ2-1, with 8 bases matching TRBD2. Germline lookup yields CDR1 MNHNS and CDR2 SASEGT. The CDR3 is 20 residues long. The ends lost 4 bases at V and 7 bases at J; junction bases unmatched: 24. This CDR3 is CASSVKPGSGLAGLINEQFF. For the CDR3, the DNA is TGTGCCAGCAGTGTCAAACCGGGATCGGGGCTAGCGGGCCTTATTAATGAGCAGTTCTTC.

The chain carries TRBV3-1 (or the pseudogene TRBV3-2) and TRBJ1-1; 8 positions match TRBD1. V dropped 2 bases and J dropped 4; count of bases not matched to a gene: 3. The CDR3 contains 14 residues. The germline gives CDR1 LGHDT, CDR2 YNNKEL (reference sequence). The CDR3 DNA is TGTGCCAGCAGCCAACAGGGGGCGGGCACTGAAGCTTTCTTT. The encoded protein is CASSQQGAGTEAFF.

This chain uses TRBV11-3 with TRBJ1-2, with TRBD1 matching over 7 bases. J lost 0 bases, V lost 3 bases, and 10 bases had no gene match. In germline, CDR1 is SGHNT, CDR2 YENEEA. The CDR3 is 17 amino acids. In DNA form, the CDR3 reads TGTGCCAGCAGCTTGAGGACAGGTCAGATAGCTAACTATGGCTACACCTTC. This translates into CASSLRTGQIANYGYTF.

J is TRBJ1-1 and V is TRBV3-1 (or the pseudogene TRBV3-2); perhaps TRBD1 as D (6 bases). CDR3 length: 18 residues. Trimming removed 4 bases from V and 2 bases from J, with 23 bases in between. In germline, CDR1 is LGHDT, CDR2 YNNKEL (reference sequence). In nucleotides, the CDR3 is TGTGCCAGCAGCCTGGGGGGGGGCCTTTCCAGAATAAACACTGAAGCTTTCTTT. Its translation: CASSLGGGLSRINTEAFF.

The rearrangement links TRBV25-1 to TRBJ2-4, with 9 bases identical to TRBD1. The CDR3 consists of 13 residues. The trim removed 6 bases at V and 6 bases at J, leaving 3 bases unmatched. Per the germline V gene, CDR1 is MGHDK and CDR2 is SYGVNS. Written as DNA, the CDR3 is TGTGCCAGCAGCGGACAGGGGAGAAACATTCAGTACTTC. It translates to CASSGQGRNIQYF.

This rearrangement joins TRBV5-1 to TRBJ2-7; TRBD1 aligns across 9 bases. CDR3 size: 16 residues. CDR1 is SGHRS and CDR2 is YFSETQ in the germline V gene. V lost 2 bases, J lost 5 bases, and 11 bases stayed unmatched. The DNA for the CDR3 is TGCGCCAGCAGCTTTTCCGCCTTGGGACAGGGCCACGAGCAGTACTTC. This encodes CASSFSALGQGHEQYF.

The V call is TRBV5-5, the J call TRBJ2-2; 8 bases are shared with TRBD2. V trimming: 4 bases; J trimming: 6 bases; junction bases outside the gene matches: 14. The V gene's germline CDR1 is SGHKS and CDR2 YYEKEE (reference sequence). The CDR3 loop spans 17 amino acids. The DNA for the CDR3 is TGTGCCAGCAGCCGCTCCCCCGGCGGGGGGTACGCCGGGGAGCTGTTTTTT. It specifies CASSRSPGGGYAGELFF.